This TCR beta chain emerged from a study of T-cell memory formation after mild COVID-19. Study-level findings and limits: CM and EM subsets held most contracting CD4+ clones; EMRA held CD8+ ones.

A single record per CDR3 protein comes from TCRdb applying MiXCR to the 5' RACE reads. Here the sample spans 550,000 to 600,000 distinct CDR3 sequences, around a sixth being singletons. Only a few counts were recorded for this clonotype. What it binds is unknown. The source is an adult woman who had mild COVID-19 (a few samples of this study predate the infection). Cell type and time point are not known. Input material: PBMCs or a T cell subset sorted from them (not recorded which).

CDR3 nucleotide sequence: TGTGCCAGCAGCCAGGACAGGAGCCTTTATAGCAATCAGCCCCAGCATTTT. This translates into CASSQDRSLYSNQPQHF. The genes are TRBV12-3 or TRBV12-4 and TRBJ1-5, with 7 nucleotides matching TRBD1. CDR3 length equals 17 residues. The V gene end was trimmed by 6 bases and the J gene end by 0 bases; junction bases not matched to a gene: 11.